This T cell receptor (beta chain) derives from a study of spatial heterogeneity in lung cancer. In the study overall: Samples were donated by 72 untreated early-stage non-small cell lung cancer patients.

Overall study findings and caveats: In blood, ubiquitous expanded tumor TCRs appeared more at resection than follow-up.

The time point is: blood at routine non-recurrence follow-up after resection. Material for sequencing was whole RNA from tumor, nontumor lung or frozen PBMC, left unsorted. This clonotype has a handful of counts. Its matching antigen is unknown. The V end was cut by 3 bases, the J end by 2 bases, with 11 bases between. Germline CDR1 reads MGHRA; CDR2 reads YSYEKL. This CDR3 has 14 residues. TCRdb processed the 5' RACE reads anew with MiXCR; each CDR3 protein has one entry. The sample carries roughly 120,000 distinct CDR3 sequences, roughly an eighth recorded once. The V call is TRBV4-1, the J call TRBJ2-7; no firm D call. This TCR was recovered from a male donor with early-stage non-small cell lung cancer. Sequenced here: PBMCs, sampled at follow-up. The CDR3 loop reads CASSHYTRPYEQYF. The CDR3, as DNA: TGCGCCAGCAGCCATTACACACGACCCTACGAGCAGTACTTC.